Listed below are T cell receptor beta chains from one sample, sequenced in a study of T cell repertoires in cytomegalovirus infection. TCRdb ran MiXCR on the reads and lists one entry per CDR3 protein. The repertoire holds about 160,000 distinct CDR3 sequences, 20% to 25% seen once, with about 25% in the top ten. Their cognate antigens are unknown. The sample in question was CD8+ T cells from cultured PBMCs, obtained from culture after CMV antigen stimulation. The receptor set was obtained from a human donor in good health (CMV status not recorded). Some clones in this sample may be carry-over from other donors' samples. Each CDR3 is given with its conserved first and last residue. D genes are given only for firm matches. Clone size, where shown, is once, few, many, or a class for clones that have expanded.

clone size	V gene	D gene	J gene	CDR3 protein	CDR3 DNA
-	TRBV12-3/TRBV12-4	-	TRBJ2-7	CASSLQQSYEQYF	TGTGCCAGCAGTTTGCAGCAATCCTACGAGCAGTACTTC
few	TRBV28	-	TRBJ1-1	CASSFGTYTEAFF	TGTGCCAGCAGTTTCGGGACCTACACTGAAGCTTTCTTT
-	TRBV10-3	TRBD2	TRBJ2-5	CAISEERGVQETQYF	TGTGCCATCAGTGAGGAGCGGGGGGTCCAAGAGACCCAGTACTTC
few	TRBV7-2	-	TRBJ1-1	CASSSGAQNTEAFF	TGTGCCAGCAGCTCAGGGGCCCAGAACACTGAAGCTTTCTTT
few	TRBV6-2/TRBV6-3	TRBD1	TRBJ2-2	CASSYSPGGNGELFF	TGTGCCAGCAGTTACTCGCCAGGGGGTAACGGGGAGCTGTTTTTT
few	TRBV7-8	-	TRBJ2-7	CASSLAGSKGYEQYF	TGTGCCAGCAGCTTAGCTGGGTCCAAGGGCTACGAGCAGTACTTC
-	TRBV4-1	-	TRBJ1-2	CASSQGLLRGGNYGYTF	TGCGCCAGCAGCCAAGGCCTCTTGAGGGGAGGTAACTATGGCTACACCTTC
-	TRBV12-3/TRBV12-4	-	TRBJ1-2	CASTSGTRGYTF	TGTGCCAGCACGTCAGGGACGCGCGGCTACACCTTC
-	TRBV6-2/TRBV6-3	-	TRBJ2-2	CASSYEGPANTGELFF	TGTGCCAGCAGTTACGAGGGGCCAGCGAACACCGGGGAGCTGTTTTTT
-	TRBV4-1	-	TRBJ1-2	CASSQDWGSNYGYTF	TGCGCCAGCAGCCAAGATTGGGGGTCGAACTATGGCTACACCTTC
-	TRBV6-2/TRBV6-3	TRBD1	TRBJ2-2	CASSSSTDRVKAGELFF	TGTGCCAGCAGTTCTTCTACCGACAGGGTCAAGGCCGGGGAGCTGTTTTTT
few	TRBV29-1	-	TRBJ1-2	CSVRRQSNYGYTF	TGCAGCGTTCGGAGGCAGAGTAACTATGGCTACACCTTC
-	TRBV2	-	TRBJ2-3	CASSVYPGGTDTQYF	TGTGCCAGCAGTGTATATCCAGGGGGGACAGATACGCAGTATTTT
-	TRBV6-8	-	TRBJ1-4	CASGAGEDEKLFF	TGTGCCAGCGGGGCAGGGGAGGATGAAAAACTGTTTTTT
-	TRBV6-2/TRBV6-3	-	TRBJ1-6	CASSYKVPGLNSPLHF	TGTGCCAGCAGTTACAAGGTTCCAGGGCTTAATTCACCCCTCCACTTT
-	TRBV6-2/TRBV6-3	TRBD1	TRBJ1-1	CASRATGGWTEAFF	TGTGCCAGCAGAGCTACAGGGGGCTGGACTGAAGCTTTCTTT
few	TRBV6-2/TRBV6-3	-	TRBJ2-7	CASSPRDTHYEQYF	TGTGCCAGCAGCCCCCGGGACACCCACTACGAGCAGTACTTC
-	TRBV7-8	-	TRBJ2-7	CASSLQAFYEQYF	TGTGCCAGCAGCTTACAGGCCTTCTACGAGCAGTACTTC
-	TRBV27	-	TRBJ1-4	CASSQATAVNEKLFF	TGTGCCAGCAGCCAAGCGACAGCTGTAAATGAAAAACTGTTTTTT
few	TRBV6-5	-	TRBJ2-7	CASSYYRAYEQYF	TGTGCCAGCAGTTACTACAGGGCCTACGAGCAGTACTTC
-	TRBV7-9	-	TRBJ2-7	CASSAPMGVYEQYF	TGTGCCAGCAGCGCCCCGATGGGGGTCTACGAGCAGTACTTC
few	TRBV7-2	TRBD1	TRBJ2-2	CASRRNMDRGRQNTGELFF	TGTGCCAGCAGACGAAATATGGACAGGGGGCGCCAGAACACCGGGGAGCTGTTTTTT
-	TRBV11-2	-	TRBJ1-4	CASSGVWGTNEKLFF	TGTGCCAGCAGCGGAGTCTGGGGAACTAATGAAAAACTGTTTTTT
-	TRBV7-2	-	TRBJ2-7	CASSSGRDPGYEQYF	TGTGCCAGCAGCTCAGGACGGGATCCTGGCTACGAGCAGTACTTC
once	TRBV6-5	-	TRBJ1-1	CASSYSRSGGQNTEAFF	TGTGCCAGCAGTTACTCGAGATCGGGGGGGCAGAACACTGAAGCTTTCTTT
-	TRBV6-6	-	TRBJ1-2	CASSTYKDYGYTF	TGTGCCAGCAGTACTTACAAAGACTATGGCTACACCTTC
few	TRBV5-1	TRBD1	TRBJ2-4	CASSLGFGQGSKNIQYF	TGCGCCAGCAGCTTGGGTTTCGGACAGGGGTCCAAAAACATTCAGTACTTC
-	TRBV7-2	-	TRBJ1-3	CASSSWGGNTIYF	TGTGCCAGCAGCTCTTGGGGGGGAAACACCATATATTTT
-	TRBV30	-	TRBJ1-4	CAWSVFAGLLNEKLFF	TGTGCCTGGAGTGTATTTGCCGGACTGTTAAATGAAAAACTGTTTTTT
many	TRBV6-2/TRBV6-3	-	TRBJ1-6	CASTPRLLSYNSPLHF	TGTGCCAGCACCCCTCGTCTCCTGTCCTATAATTCACCCCTCCACTTT
few	TRBV28	TRBD2	TRBJ2-3	CASSSPPGGRTDTQYF	TGTGCCAGCAGTTCCCCACCGGGAGGGCGAACAGATACGCAGTATTTT
few	TRBV7-2	-	TRBJ2-5	CASSLVLRKETQYF	TGTGCCAGCAGCTTAGTACTCAGGAAAGAGACCCAGTACTTC
-	TRBV4-3	-	TRBJ2-7	CASSQEGYSYEQYF	TGCGCCAGCAGCCAAGAGGGATACTCCTACGAGCAGTACTTC
-	TRBV7-2	-	TRBJ1-2	CASSFSQQGGFRPYGYTF	TGTGCCAGCAGCTTTTCACAACAGGGAGGTTTTCGACCCTATGGCTACACCTTC
many	TRBV6-1	-	TRBJ2-7	CASIVRRGARYEQYF	TGTGCCAGCATTGTACGACGGGGGGCGAGGTACGAGCAGTACTTC
few	TRBV7-9	TRBD1	TRBJ2-7	CASSFVDRGPYEQYF	TGTGCCAGCAGCTTTGTTGACAGGGGACCCTACGAGCAGTACTTC
few	TRBV7-2	TRBD2	TRBJ2-2	CASSWLAGGPRTGELFF	TGTGCCAGCAGCTGGTTAGCGGGGGGGCCTCGCACCGGGGAGCTGTTTTTT
few	TRBV7-6	-	TRBJ2-7	CASSPKTRDEQYF	TGTGCCAGCAGCCCCAAAACTCGGGACGAGCAGTACTTC
few	TRBV7-2	-	TRBJ1-2	CASSLPDSYGYTF	TGTGCCAGCAGCTTACCTGACAGCTATGGCTACACCTTC
-	TRBV11-1	TRBD1	TRBJ1-4	CASSIRTGVGEKLFF	TGTGCCAGCAGCATCCGGACAGGGGTCGGGGAAAAACTGTTTTTT
-	TRBV12-3/TRBV12-4	TRBD1	TRBJ2-1	CASSLRFLGGRDEQFF	TGTGCCAGCAGTTTAAGGTTCTTAGGGGGCCGGGATGAGCAGTTCTTC
-	TRBV6-2/TRBV6-3	-	TRBJ1-5	CASSPLRQSDRDNQPQHF	TGTGCCAGCAGTCCCCTCCGACAGTCGGATCGAGACAATCAGCCCCAGCATTTT
few	TRBV7-8	-	TRBJ2-5	CASSLYEGGIGETQYF	TGTGCCAGCAGCTTGTACGAAGGGGGGATCGGAGAGACCCAGTACTTC
-	TRBV19	TRBD1	TRBJ2-7	CASTRDSSSYEQYF	TGTGCCAGTACCCGGGACAGCAGCTCCTACGAGCAGTACTTC
-	TRBV7-9	-	TRBJ1-2	CASSLGGNDNYGYTF	TGTGCCAGCAGCTTAGGGGGCAACGATAACTATGGCTACACCTTC
few	TRBV6-1	-	TRBJ1-5	CASSELGAAFSNQPQHF	TGTGCCAGCAGTGAACTAGGGGCAGCTTTTAGCAATCAGCCCCAGCATTTT